The following is a TCR beta chain sequence with its context. Its target antigen remains unknown. Base qualities are not recorded, but no much larger clone differs from it by a single base. The data stem from a study of response to subunit inactivated influenza vaccine (dated by TCRdb to 2016 to 2018). Turning to the overall study: To follow how T cells responded to a trivalent subunit inactivated influenza vaccine, the researchers relied on deep quantitative profiling of the T cell receptor repertoire.

The CDR3 spans 15 residues, from the cysteine through the phenylalanine. The entry retains the CDR3 DNA only, 45 bases that are in frame from base 1. The germline V gene yields SGHRS for CDR1 and YFSETQ for CDR2. Relative to germline, V is missing 4 bases and J is missing 2 bases, with 8 bases of the junction outside any gene match. Broad study findings and their caveats: The authors proposed that each seasonal influenza vaccination may bring in only a limited number of new T cells.

Receptor amplification or capture employed RT-PCR. The sequencer was an Illumina HiSeq 2500. Starting from the raw public reads, TCRdb applied fastp trimming at Q25, assembled clones with MiXCR and retained in-frame beta chains. Duplicate CDR3 protein sequences are folded into a single record with the most common DNA and genes. The sample table holds about 520,000 distinct CDR3 sequences, of which around 7.7% were seen once. The top ten hold less than 15% of the sample. The receptor chain draws on TRBV5-1 and TRBJ2-7, with 8 central nucleotides matching TRBD2. This TCR was recovered from a man aged 50-75 years who received an inactivated influenza vaccine. Donor details come from another sample of the same person, matched by shared clones. Sequenced material: PBMCs from blood, taken 23 months after vaccination. This receptor carries the CDR3 CASSLSGASTYEQYF. The sequenced DNA is TGCGCCAGCAGCCTTAGCGGGGCGTCAACCTACGAGCAGTACTTC.